The rows below give T cell receptor beta chains drawn from one sample of a study of blood T cell repertoires in COVID-19. Assay: immunoSEQ multiplex PCR; the TCRdb copy retains only in-frame clones and omits some. The sample lists around 380,000 clones, about four fifths occurring once. The source material was peripheral blood. Receptor source: a human donor with acute or convalescent COVID-19. The donor label of this sample is uncertain. The CDR3 runs from the conserved cysteine through the conserved F or W. The order of the fields is V gene, clone size, D gene, J gene, CDR3 DNA, CDR3 protein. A D gene is named only where the DNA matches it firmly. The size entry is marked missing in some rows and otherwise reads once, few, many or a size class.

V: TRBV7-2
size: once
D: TRBD2
J: TRBJ2-3
DNA: TGTGCCAGCAGCTTAGGTTCGGCGGGAGGGCCGGTAGATACGCAGTATTTT
CDR3: CASSLGSAGGPVDTQYF

V: TRBV6-5
size: once
D: -
J: TRBJ1-6
DNA: TGTGCCAGCAGCACAGAATATAATTCACCCCTCCACTTT
CDR3: CASSTEYNSPLHF

V: TRBV12-5
size: -
D: TRBD2
J: TRBJ2-1
DNA: TGTGCTAGTGGTTCCCCCCGGGTCGGCGGGGGGTACAATGAGCAGTTCTTC
CDR3: CASGSPRVGGGYNEQFF

V: TRBV7-2
size: -
D: TRBD1
J: TRBJ2-7
DNA: TGTGCCAGCAGCTTAGGTTCGCGGACAGGAATAGTCGAGCAGTACTTC
CDR3: CASSLGSRTGIVEQYF

V: TRBV9
size: -
D: -
J: TRBJ1-6
DNA: TGTGCCAGCAGCGTAGGTGGGGGGTCCTATAATTCACCCCTCCACTTT
CDR3: CASSVGGGSYNSPLHF

V: TRBV5-6
size: -
D: -
J: TRBJ1-2
DNA: TGTGCCAGCAGCTTGGATCGCGGGGCGGGGGGCTACACCTTC
CDR3: CASSLDRGAGGYTF

V: TRBV28
size: few
D: TRBD2
J: TRBJ2-3
DNA: TGTGCCAGCAGTGAGCAAACTGTCGGGGGGGATACGCAGTATTTT
CDR3: CASSEQTVGGDTQYF

V: TRBV6-6
size: -
D: -
J: TRBJ1-1
DNA: TGTGCCAGCAGTCCAGGGGCCAGGGTAACTGAAGCTTTCTTT
CDR3: CASSPGARVTEAFF

V: TRBV27
size: -
D: TRBD1
J: TRBJ2-1
DNA: TGTGCCAGCAGTTTATGGGACAGGGGGCTTGGGAATGAGCAGTTCTTC
CDR3: CASSLWDRGLGNEQFF

V: TRBV5-1
size: -
D: TRBD2
J: TRBJ2-1
DNA: TGCGCCAGCAGCTTGGAGCGGGGAAACAACAATGAGCAGTTCTTC
CDR3: CASSLERGNNNEQFF

V: TRBV15
size: -
D: TRBD2
J: TRBJ2-1
DNA: TGTGCCACCAGCGGTACCTATACACTAGCGGGGGCCTACAATGAGCAGTTCTTC
CDR3: CATSGTYTLAGAYNEQFF

V: TRBV6-5
size: -
D: -
J: TRBJ1-1
DNA: TGTGCCAGCAATTCACCCTGGGCCGCAGAGGCTTTCTTT
CDR3: CASNSPWAAEAFF

V: TRBV27
size: -
D: -
J: TRBJ2-7
DNA: TGTGCCAGCAGTCCAGGGGCGGTTCCTTACGAGCAGTACTTC
CDR3: CASSPGAVPYEQYF

V: TRBV4-2
size: -
D: TRBD2
J: TRBJ2-7
DNA: TGTGCCAGCAGCCAAGATGGACTAGCGGGAGCAGGGCAGTACTTC
CDR3: CASSQDGLAGAGQYF

V: TRBV28
size: -
D: TRBD1
J: TRBJ1-6
DNA: TGTGCCAGCAGTTTAGGGCAGGGGGCGACACCCCTCCACTTT
CDR3: CASSLGQGATPLHF

V: TRBV7-2
size: -
D: TRBD2
J: TRBJ2-1
DNA: TGTGCCAGCACCCGATTGACTAGCGGGGGGAACAATGAGCAGTTCTTC
CDR3: CASTRLTSGGNNEQFF

V: TRBV2
size: -
D: TRBD1
J: TRBJ1-2
DNA: TGTGCCAGCAGTCCACAGGGGGATTATGGCTACACCTTC
CDR3: CASSPQGDYGYTF

V: TRBV5-1
size: -
D: -
J: TRBJ1-2
DNA: TGCGCCAGCAGCCCTAACCAGGGTGCCTATGGCTACACCTTC
CDR3: CASSPNQGAYGYTF

V: TRBV12-3/TRBV12-4
size: -
D: -
J: TRBJ1-1
DNA: TGTGCCAGCAGCCGGGTCTCGAACACTGAAGCTTTCTTT
CDR3: CASSRVSNTEAFF

V: TRBV6-5
size: -
D: TRBD2
J: TRBJ2-3
DNA: TGTGCCAGCAGTTACTCGTCTAGCGGGAGCTCAGATACGCAGTATTTT
CDR3: CASSYSSSGSSDTQYF

V: TRBV2
size: -
D: -
J: TRBJ1-5
DNA: TGTGCCAGCACCGGAGAGAGGCAGCCCCAGCATTTT
CDR3: CASTGERQPQHF

V: TRBV5-1
size: -
D: TRBD1
J: TRBJ2-7
DNA: TGCGCCAGCAGCTTCGGACAGGGCGAGCAGTACTTC
CDR3: CASSFGQGEQYF

V: TRBV5-1
size: -
D: -
J: TRBJ2-7
DNA: TGCGCCAGCAGCTTGGTTATAGGGACATTCCACGAGCAGTACTTC
CDR3: CASSLVIGTFHEQYF

V: TRBV5-8
size: -
D: -
J: TRBJ1-4
DNA: TGTGCCAGCAGCTTTGCTATTAATGAAAAACTGTTTTTT
CDR3: CASSFAINEKLFF

V: TRBV5-4
size: -
D: -
J: TRBJ2-1
DNA: TGTGCCAGCAGCTCCGACAGACGCCTCTACAATGAGCAGTTCTTC
CDR3: CASSSDRRLYNEQFF

V: TRBV10-3
size: -
D: -
J: TRBJ2-7
DNA: TGTGCCATCAGGGCGGTGGACAGAGACTACGAGCAGTACTTC
CDR3: CAIRAVDRDYEQYF

V: TRBV5-1
size: once
D: TRBD1
J: TRBJ1-1
DNA: TGCGCCAGCAGCTTCGGAACAGGGGGCGGAACTGAAGCTTTCTTT
CDR3: CASSFGTGGGTEAFF

V: TRBV30
size: once
D: -
J: TRBJ1-6
DNA: TGTGCCTGGAGTGTAAGTGGAGGGAATTCACCCCTCCACTTT
CDR3: CAWSVSGGNSPLHF

V: TRBV6-5
size: -
D: TRBD1
J: TRBJ1-2
DNA: TGTGCCAGCAGTTACTCCGGGACAGTCGGCTACACCTTC
CDR3: CASSYSGTVGYTF

V: TRBV6-1
size: -
D: -
J: TRBJ2-5
DNA: TGTGCCAGCAGTGAGTCAATAGGCGGCGGAGGGACCCAGTACTTC
CDR3: CASSESIGGGGTQYF

V: TRBV6-6
size: -
D: -
J: TRBJ1-3
DNA: TGTGCCAGCAGTTACTGGAGGGTGACCTCTGGAAACACCATATATTTT
CDR3: CASSYWRVTSGNTIYF

V: TRBV5-4
size: -
D: -
J: TRBJ2-1
DNA: TGTGCCAGCAGCTTGGCCGGGAAGGGTGCCTATGAGCAGTTCTTC
CDR3: CASSLAGKGAYEQFF

V: TRBV6-5
size: -
D: -
J: TRBJ1-2
DNA: TGTGCCAGCCGACAACTGGGCGGCTACACCTTC
CDR3: CASRQLGGYTF

V: TRBV5-5
size: -
D: -
J: TRBJ2-2
DNA: TGTGCCAGCAGCTTGTGGCAGCGTAACACCGGGGAGCTGTTTTTT
CDR3: CASSLWQRNTGELFF

V: TRBV27
size: -
D: -
J: TRBJ1-5
DNA: TGTGCCAGCAGAGGCCGAGGGATGGGTCAGCCCCAGCATTTT
CDR3: CASRGRGMGQPQHF

V: TRBV18
size: few
D: -
J: TRBJ2-6
DNA: TGTGCCAGCTCATCACAAGGGGCTGGGGCCAACGTCCTGACTTTC
CDR3: CASSSQGAGANVLTF

V: TRBV30
size: -
D: -
J: TRBJ2-5
DNA: TGTGCCTGGAGTGGGGGGCCCTACAAAGAGACCCAGTACTTC
CDR3: CAWSGGPYKETQYF

V: TRBV12-3/TRBV12-4
size: -
D: -
J: TRBJ1-2
DNA: TGTGCCAGCAGTTTTTCCCCTTTCTCTGGCTACACCTTC
CDR3: CASSFSPFSGYTF

V: TRBV6-2/TRBV6-3
size: -
D: -
J: TRBJ2-2
DNA: TGTGCCAGCAGTTACTCGTCCAGGCGGGCCGGGGAGCTGTTTTTT
CDR3: CASSYSSRRAGELFF

V: TRBV6-6
size: -
D: TRBD1
J: TRBJ1-1
DNA: TGTGCCAGTGATACACTGAGGACAGGGGGCACTGAAGCTTTCTTT
CDR3: CASDTLRTGGTEAFF

V: TRBV27
size: -
D: TRBD2
J: TRBJ2-7
DNA: TGTGCCAGCAGTTCTGGACTAGGAGTATGGCAGTACTTC
CDR3: CASSSGLGVWQYF

V: TRBV19
size: -
D: TRBD1
J: TRBJ1-5
DNA: TGTGCCAGTAGCTTAGACAGGGCTAATCAGCCCCAGCATTTT
CDR3: CASSLDRANQPQHF

V: TRBV19
size: -
D: TRBD1
J: TRBJ1-6
DNA: TGTGCCAGTACAGGGGGCTATTCACCCCTCCACTTT
CDR3: CASTGGYSPLHF

V: TRBV12-3/TRBV12-4
size: -
D: -
J: TRBJ1-5
DNA: TGTGCCAGCAGTTTAAGCGCGCAGCCCCAGCATTTT
CDR3: CASSLSAQPQHF

V: TRBV6-6
size: once
D: -
J: TRBJ1-1
DNA: TGTGCCAGCAGTCAGCTAGGAACTGAAGCTTTCTTT
CDR3: CASSQLGTEAFF

V: TRBV28
size: once
D: TRBD1
J: TRBJ2-7
DNA: TGTGCCAGCAGTGCGGACAGGGACCGCTACGAGCAGTACTTC
CDR3: CASSADRDRYEQYF

V: TRBV5-1
size: -
D: -
J: TRBJ2-1
DNA: TGCGCCAGCAGGGCCCTTGACTTTAACAATGAGCAGTTCTTC
CDR3: CASRALDFNNEQFF

V: TRBV6-1
size: -
D: TRBD1
J: TRBJ1-1
DNA: TGTGCCAGCAGTGAAAGGGACAGGGGCCCGTACACTGAAGCTTTCTTT
CDR3: CASSERDRGPYTEAFF